This T cell receptor (beta chain) was identified in a study of cytotoxic CD8 clonotypes in ibrutinib-treated CLL. Study overall: The cohort had 11 relapsed/refractory and around 14 treatment-naive patients, some 17 IGHV unmutated. On average, over 90,000 productive rearrangements and 260,000 or so productive templates per sample.

Some clones are missing from TCRdb's copy, which holds only in-frame ones; the method was immunoSEQ multiplex PCR. The data show under 200,000 clones, with more than 75% seen just once and 2% to 2.5% held by the top ten. Only one count was recorded for this clone. What it binds is unknown. Germline CDR1 is MNHNS and CDR2 is SASEGT. This CDR3 has 12 residues. Trimming pared 6 bases from V and 4 bases from J, leaving 4 bases between. Notes on the study in general: The study found baseline clonality above age-matched healthy donors, tracking circulating CD8+ T-cell counts.

Sequencing was performed on PBMCs, taken after 12 months of ibrutinib treatment. The chain combines TRBV6-1 with TRBJ1-6; no clear D gene. This receptor was obtained from a human donor with chronic lymphocytic leukemia. CDR3 protein: CASRGYNSPLHF. The CDR3 bases are TGTGCCAGCAGAGGATATAATTCACCCCTCCACTTT.